Each of the 17 T cell receptor beta chains below was sequenced from the same sample in a study of identical twins. From the 5' RACE reads, TCRdb called clonotypes with MiXCR, one entry per CDR3 protein. The data hold fewer than 550,000 distinct CDR3 sequences, with nearly 15% observed a single time. The same sample was also studied in work on yellow fever vaccine responses in identical twins.

The sequenced sample was CD4+ T cells sorted from blood. These receptors were collected from a woman aged 18-29 years in good health.

V gene TRBV5-1 combines with J gene TRBJ2-3; D may be TRBD1 (6 bases). Trimming took 2 bases from V and 2 from J, leaving 9 bases between them. The CDR3 length is 14 residues. Germline V gene data show CDR1 as SGHRS and CDR2 as YFSETQ. The CDR3 protein is CASSFRDNTDTQYF. The DNA of the CDR3 is TGCGCCAGCAGCTTCCGGGACAACACAGATACGCAGTATTTT.

This clonotype was detected only a few times. V and J are TRBV5-1 and TRBJ2-6; 7 nucleotides align to TRBD1. This CDR3 has 21 amino acids. After removal of 4 bases from V and 0 bases from J, the junction contained 19 bases not matched to a gene. Germline-derived CDR1 and CDR2 are SGHRS and YFSETQ. The DNA for the CDR3 is TGCGCCAGCAGCCCACCGGGACAGCGGAGAGCAGGGAGCTCTGGGGCCAACGTCCTGACTTTC. Protein sequence: CASSPPGQRRAGSSGANVLTF.

This clonotype was observed a handful of times. The V call is TRBV20-1, the J call TRBJ2-7, with D possibly TRBD2 on 5 matching bases. The germline CDR1 and CDR2 sequences are DFQATT and SNEGSKA (reference sequence). Trimming shortened V by 1 base and J by 0 bases, and 13 bases separated the two germline ends. CDR3 length equals 15 residues. The CDR3 DNA is TGCAGTGCTAGAGTAGGAGGCGGAATCTCCTACGAGCAGTACTTC. Translating gives CSARVGGGISYEQYF.

The chain recombines TRBV6-2 or TRBV6-3 with TRBJ1-1; 8 nucleotides match TRBD1. V trimming: 0 bases; J trimming: 3 bases; junction bases outside the gene matches: 9. The CDR3 is 17 amino acids. Per germline, CDR1 MNHEY and CDR2 SVGEGT. The CDR3 DNA reads TGTGCCAGCAGTTACTCGACCGGACAGGGCTGGGACACTGAAGCTTTCTTT. The encoded protein is CASSYSTGQGWDTEAFF.

This clonotype was detected only a few times. The chain couples TRBV18 to TRBJ1-3, with no clear D. V lost 4 bases and J lost 0, with 7 bases in between. The CDR3 runs 14 residues. The germline V gene has CDR1 KGHSH and CDR2 LQKENI. Here the CDR3 DNA reads TGTGCCAGCTCACGGGCTATCTCTGGAAACACCATATATTTT. Translated, it gives CASSRAISGNTIYF.

The genes are TRBV29-1 and TRBJ2-3, with 12 bases lining up with TRBD2. From germline, CDR1 is SQVTM and CDR2 ANQGSEA. The CDR3 is made up of 14 amino acids. The trim removed 7 bases at V and 2 bases at J, leaving 4 bases unmatched. The CDR3 sequence is CSATSGRYTDTQYF. The DNA for the CDR3 is TGCAGCGCCACTAGCGGGAGGTACACAGATACGCAGTATTTT.

The chain joins TRBV28 to TRBJ2-7; 10 nucleotides agree with TRBD1. This CDR3 is 17 amino acids long. Per germline, CDR1 MDHEN and CDR2 SYDVKM. Trimming at V came to 8 bases and at J to 4 bases, leaving 17 bases not matched to a gene. The CDR3 DNA follows: TGTGCCAGCCAAACAGCGAATTCCGGGACAGGGGTGTACGAGCAGTACGTC. Residues: CASQTANSGTGVYEQYV.

A word on this clonotype: An end of the junction does not agree with germline; a read error may underlie this. The chain joins TRBV24-1 to TRBJ2-1, with no clear D. The V gene's germline CDR1 is KGHDR and CDR2 SFDVKD. The CDR3 contains 11 residues. The CDR3 sequence: CATSDLFLHYF. In DNA, the CDR3 is TGTGCCACCAGTGATTTGTTCTTGCACTACTTC.

This clonotype has more than one count but fewer than ten. The J gene is TRBJ2-2, the V gene TRBV12-5; possible D gene TRBD1, 6 bases. Germline CDR1 is LGHNT and CDR2 is FRNRAP. V was clipped by 6 bases and J by 4 bases, with 21 bases between them. This CDR3 is built from 17 residues. CDR3 coding DNA: TGTGCTAGTGGACTACTCGGGACACCCAAACTCACCGGGGAGCTGTTTTTT. Protein product: CASGLLGTPKLTGELFF.

This chain joins TRBV6-2 or TRBV6-3 and TRBJ2-2; tentative D call: TRBD2 (6 bases). This CDR3 region has 16 residues. Germline V gives CDR1 MNHEY, CDR2 SVGEGT. V was pared by 5 bases and J by 4 bases, with 17 bases between. CDR3 region: CASSPTSPWGTGELFF. CDR3 coding DNA: TGTGCCAGCAGTCCCACTAGCCCTTGGGGCACCGGGGAGCTGTTTTTT.

This clonotype has ten or more counts. The V gene is TRBV10-3, the J gene TRBJ2-7; D ambiguous. CDR1 and CDR2 (germline): ENHRY, SYGVKD. The V gene lost 3 bases and the J gene lost 4 bases, with 4 bases spanning the gap. The CDR3 covers 11 residues. DNA for the CDR3: TGTGCCATCAGTGATACGTACGAGCAGTACTTC. Translating it yields CAISDTYEQYF.

The table lists this clonotype with a few counts. The rearrangement links TRBV20-1 to TRBJ1-1; the match to TRBD1 covers 9 bases. V gave up 8 bases and J gave up 4 bases; unmatched junction bases: 11. The germline V gene encodes CDR1 DFQATT and CDR2 SNEGSKA (reference sequence). The CDR3 consists of 14 residues. The CDR3 bases are TGCAGTTTCGGCGGGACAGGGTTCTTCACTGAAGCTTTCTTT. It encodes CSFGGTGFFTEAFF.

The chain has TRBV14 and TRBJ1-6; D might be TRBD1 (5 bases). The germline CDR1 and CDR2 sequences are SGHDN and FVKESK. Trimming removed 4 bases at V and 5 bases at J, with 9 bases between. This CDR3 region has 14 residues. This CDR3 is CASSPRQNNSPLHF. The CDR3 DNA reads TGTGCCAGCAGCCCCAGACAGAATAATTCACCCCTCCACTTT.

This clonotype was counted many times. This sequence joins TRBV7-8 and TRBJ2-1, with D uncertain. CDR3 length: 13 residues. Germline CDR1 reads SGHVS; CDR2 reads FQNEAQ. The V end was cut by 0 bases, the J end by 7 bases, with 7 bases between. CDR3 bases: TGTGCCAGCAGCTTAGCAGGGCAGAATGAGCAGTTCTTC. This translates into CASSLAGQNEQFF.

This clonotype was detected ten times or more. This chain uses TRBV20-1 with TRBJ2-2, with 12 bases fitting TRBD2. V was pared by 2 bases and J by 5 bases, with 0 bases of the junction left unmatched. The CDR3 has 14 amino acids. Germline lookup yields CDR1 DFQATT and CDR2 SNEGSKA (reference sequence). The CDR3 sequence: CSARLAGGTGELFF. CDR3 nucleotide sequence: TGCAGTGCTAGACTAGCGGGAGGGACCGGGGAGCTGTTTTTT.

This clonotype was recorded many times. The chain combines TRBV5-6 with TRBJ2-5, with TRBD2 identical over 7 bases. This CDR3 region has 15 residues. CDR1 and CDR2 (germline): SGHDT, YYEEEE. V lost 0 bases to trimming and J lost 2 bases; unmatched junction nucleotides: 4. CDR3 nucleotides: TGTGCCAGCAGCTTGGTAAGCGGGACTCAAGAGACCCAGTACTTC. This translates into CASSLVSGTQETQYF.

This clonotype was found a few times. The chain employs TRBV2 and TRBJ2-6; TRBD2 matches at 10 bases. V dropped 5 bases and J dropped 0; count of bases not matched to a gene: 7. Germline V gene lookup returns CDR1 SNHLY and CDR2 FYNNEI. The CDR3 sequence is 18 residues long. The CDR3 nucleotides read TGTGCCAGCAGTCTGCTAGCGGGGGTTTTCTCTGGGGCCAACGTCCTGACTTTC. Amino acid sequence: CASSLLAGVFSGANVLTF.